The sample holds a few counts of the clone carrying this T cell receptor beta chain. What it recognizes is unknown. The data derive from a study of CD8 T cells in ankylosing spondylitis. Study-level points and caveats: Reportedly, significant enrichment of disease-linked clones occurred in matched ankylosing spondylitis synovial fluid. Earlier literature documents some of the motif variants in reactive arthritis synovial fluid and blood. Characteristic of ankylosing spondylitis blood, it appeared, was a TCR beta motif comprising about eight highly homologous variants.

In making TCR beta libraries, quantitative 5'-RACE with molecular barcodes was used. TCRdb ran MiXCR on the 5' RACE reads and lists one entry per CDR3 protein. The table lists fewer than 400,000 distinct CDR3 sequences, roughly 14% of them singletons. Looked up from germline, CDR1 is SGHAT and CDR2 is FQNNGV. This CDR3 comprises 14 residues. V lost 1 base, J lost 7 bases, and 11 bases lay in between. Sequenced material: blood, either unsorted or a sorted T cell fraction (not recorded which). This receptor was identified in a male donor with ankylosing spondylitis or in good health (not recorded which). The chain joins TRBV11-2 to TRBJ1-5; D is ambiguous. This CDR3 is CASSLGVGRQPQHF. The CDR3 region has the DNA TGTGCCAGCAGCTTAGGCGTGGGGAGGCAGCCCCAGCATTTT.